The entry below describes one TCR beta chain. This record comes from a study of control samples from healthy donors and cancer patients. Profiled with immunoSEQ multiplex PCR; TCRdb holds only in-frame clones, not every one. This repertoire shows 150,000 to 200,000 clones, approximately 91% found once; its top ten account for around 2.2%. Germline CDR1 and CDR2: ENHRY and SYGVKD. The CDR3 is 13 residues long. V dropped 3 bases and J dropped 3; count of bases not matched to a gene: 1. The TCR sequence derives from a middle-aged woman in good health. This chain connects TRBV10-3 to TRBJ2-7, with 8 nucleotides matching TRBD1. Source material: blood. The DNA for the CDR3 is TGTGCCATCAGTGAAGGACAGGGCTACGAGCAGTACTTC. Translation gives CAISEGQGYEQYF.